This is a list of T cell receptor beta chains from one sample in a study of T cells in Graves' hyperthyroidism and ophthalmopathy. TCRdb reanalysed the multiplex PCR reads using MiXCR and keeps one entry per CDR3 protein. The table records a few hundred thousand distinct CDR3 sequences, 18% of them present only once. Sequenced input: blood. Source of these receptors: a woman aged 50 to 60 with Graves' hyperthyroidism. The CDR3 runs from the conserved cysteine through the conserved F or W. Fields, in order: D gene, clone size, J gene, V gene, CDR3 length, CDR3 protein, CDR3 DNA. D genes are given only for firm matches. Size values are once, few and many counts, or a class for expanded clones, and some rows have none.

d_call: -; clone_size: few; j_call: TRBJ2-3; v_call: TRBV15; cdr3_length: 15; cdr3_aa: CATSNPTRPTDTQYF; cdr3_nt: TGTGCCACCAGCAACCCAACCCGTCCCACAGATACGCAGTATTTT
d_call: TRBD1; clone_size: -; j_call: TRBJ1-4; v_call: TRBV6-5; cdr3_length: 14; cdr3_aa: CASTRTGMDEKLFF; cdr3_nt: TGTGCCAGCACTAGGACAGGGATGGACGAAAAACTGTTTTTT
d_call: TRBD1; clone_size: -; j_call: TRBJ2-5; v_call: TRBV5-1; cdr3_length: 15; cdr3_aa: CTSSLTTGKGETQYF; cdr3_nt: TGCACCAGCAGCCTGACGACAGGGAAGGGAGAGACCCAGTACTTC
d_call: TRBD2; clone_size: few; j_call: TRBJ2-7; v_call: TRBV20-1; cdr3_length: 13; cdr3_aa: CSASAGVPYEQYF; cdr3_nt: TGCAGTGCTAGTGCGGGAGTACCCTACGAGCAGTACTTC
d_call: TRBD2; clone_size: many; j_call: TRBJ2-7; v_call: TRBV12-3/TRBV12-4; cdr3_length: 14; cdr3_aa: CASRSLAETYEQYF; cdr3_nt: TGTGCCAGCAGAAGCCTAGCGGAGACCTACGAGCAGTACTTC
d_call: -; clone_size: -; j_call: TRBJ2-7; v_call: TRBV20-1; cdr3_length: 15; cdr3_aa: CSAREVNDGVGEQYF; cdr3_nt: TGCAGTGCTAGAGAAGTCAATGATGGTGTGGGCGAGCAGTACTTC
d_call: -; clone_size: -; j_call: TRBJ1-1; v_call: TRBV19; cdr3_length: 13; cdr3_aa: CASVGGVWTEAFF; cdr3_nt: TGTGCCTCTGTAGGGGGAGTCTGGACTGAAGCTTTCTTT
d_call: -; clone_size: few; j_call: TRBJ1-6; v_call: TRBV20-1; cdr3_length: 13; cdr3_aa: CSASKGGHSPLHF; cdr3_nt: TGCAGTGCCTCTAAGGGGGGCCATTCACCCCTCCACTTT
d_call: -; clone_size: few; j_call: TRBJ2-1; v_call: TRBV29-1; cdr3_length: 12; cdr3_aa: CSVEVLADEQFF; cdr3_nt: TGCAGCGTTGAAGTGTTAGCGGATGAGCAGTTCTTC
d_call: TRBD2; clone_size: many; j_call: TRBJ2-2; v_call: TRBV28; cdr3_length: 16; cdr3_aa: CASSLLRLAVTGELFF; cdr3_nt: TGTGCCAGCAGTTTATTGAGACTAGCGGTCACCGGGGAGCTGTTTTTT
d_call: -; clone_size: -; j_call: TRBJ1-1; v_call: TRBV18; cdr3_length: 13; cdr3_aa: CASSPIENTGAFF; cdr3_nt: TGTGCCAGCTCACCGATTGAGAACACTGGAGCTTTCTTT
d_call: -; clone_size: many; j_call: TRBJ1-5; v_call: TRBV7-8; cdr3_length: 13; cdr3_aa: CASSFSGYQPQHF; cdr3_nt: TGTGCCAGCAGCTTTTCAGGGTATCAGCCCCAGCATTTT
d_call: -; clone_size: many; j_call: TRBJ1-1; v_call: TRBV10-3; cdr3_length: 14; cdr3_aa: CAISVLDGNTEAFF; cdr3_nt: TGTGCCATCAGTGTACTAGACGGGAACACTGAAGCTTTCTTT
d_call: TRBD1; clone_size: few; j_call: TRBJ2-3; v_call: TRBV10-2; cdr3_length: 14; cdr3_aa: CASSSRGFTDTQYF; cdr3_nt: TGCGCCAGCAGTTCCAGGGGGTTCACAGATACGCAGTATTTT
d_call: -; clone_size: few; j_call: TRBJ2-1; v_call: TRBV7-9; cdr3_length: 14; cdr3_aa: CASSMGLSIDEQFF; cdr3_nt: TGTGCCAGCAGCATGGGACTCTCGATCGATGAGCAGTTCTTC
d_call: TRBD2; clone_size: many; j_call: TRBJ2-1; v_call: TRBV20-1; cdr3_length: 15; cdr3_aa: CSAIWASGGYNEQFF; cdr3_nt: TGCAGTGCTATCTGGGCTAGCGGGGGATACAATGAGCAGTTCTTC
d_call: -; clone_size: -; j_call: TRBJ2-3; v_call: TRBV11-2; cdr3_length: 16; cdr3_aa: CASSPTGGGSTDTQYF; cdr3_nt: TGTGCCAGCAGCCCAACAGGGGGGGGGAGCACAGATACGCAGTATTTT
d_call: -; clone_size: many; j_call: TRBJ2-2; v_call: TRBV20-1; cdr3_length: 14; cdr3_aa: CSATGVTNTGELFF; cdr3_nt: TGCAGTGCCACCGGAGTGACGAACACCGGGGAGCTGTTTTTT
d_call: -; clone_size: -; j_call: TRBJ1-4; v_call: TRBV7-9; cdr3_length: 16; cdr3_aa: CASSLGQDATNEKLFF; cdr3_nt: TGTGCCAGCAGCTTAGGGCAGGATGCAACTAATGAAAAACTGTTTTTT
d_call: -; clone_size: many; j_call: TRBJ2-2; v_call: TRBV11-2; cdr3_length: 20; cdr3_aa: CASSSPPGAARSLNTGELFF; cdr3_nt: TGTGCCAGCAGCTCTCCTCCAGGGGCCGCGCGATCCCTGAACACCGGGGAGCTGTTTTTT
d_call: -; clone_size: many; j_call: TRBJ1-2; v_call: TRBV5-4; cdr3_length: 14; cdr3_aa: CASTLGGGMDGYTF; cdr3_nt: TGTGCCAGCACCCTGGGGGGAGGGATGGATGGCTACACCTTC
d_call: TRBD1; clone_size: -; j_call: TRBJ1-6; v_call: TRBV20-1; cdr3_length: 13; cdr3_aa: CSARRQGNSPLHF; cdr3_nt: TGCAGTGCTAGGAGACAGGGAAATTCACCCCTCCACTTT
d_call: TRBD1; clone_size: few; j_call: TRBJ2-1; v_call: TRBV4-2; cdr3_length: 16; cdr3_aa: CASSDEDRSLVGEQFF; cdr3_nt: TGTGCCAGCAGCGATGAGGACAGGTCCTTGGTAGGTGAGCAGTTCTTC
d_call: -; clone_size: few; j_call: TRBJ2-7; v_call: TRBV25-1; cdr3_length: 15; cdr3_aa: CASSELVGGIDEQYF; cdr3_nt: TGTGCCAGCAGTGAATTAGTCGGGGGCATCGACGAGCAGTACTTC
d_call: -; clone_size: many; j_call: TRBJ2-7; v_call: TRBV7-8; cdr3_length: 12; cdr3_aa: CASSSKTGKQYF; cdr3_nt: TGTGCCAGCAGCTCAAAGACAGGAAAGCAGTACTTC
d_call: -; clone_size: many; j_call: TRBJ2-1; v_call: TRBV11-2; cdr3_length: 14; cdr3_aa: CASSLETVHNEQFF; cdr3_nt: TGTGCCAGCAGCTTAGAAACAGTCCACAATGAGCAGTTCTTC
d_call: -; clone_size: few; j_call: TRBJ1-2; v_call: TRBV9; cdr3_length: 11; cdr3_aa: CASSGSGGYTF; cdr3_nt: TGTGCCAGCAGCGGCAGCGGTGGCTACACCTTC
d_call: -; clone_size: -; j_call: TRBJ1-2; v_call: TRBV18; cdr3_length: 16; cdr3_aa: CASSPPSIRDGYGYTF; cdr3_nt: TGTGCCAGCTCACCACCGAGTATCAGGGACGGCTATGGCTACACCTTC
d_call: -; clone_size: many; j_call: TRBJ1-6; v_call: TRBV6-5; cdr3_length: 15; cdr3_aa: CASSYSKTANSPLHF; cdr3_nt: TGTGCCAGCAGTTACTCGAAGACAGCCAATTCACCCCTCCACTTT
d_call: -; clone_size: -; j_call: TRBJ2-5; v_call: TRBV24-1; cdr3_length: 14; cdr3_aa: CATASVRAQETQYF; cdr3_nt: TGTGCCACCGCCTCGGTCCGAGCTCAAGAGACCCAGTACTTC
d_call: TRBD2; clone_size: -; j_call: TRBJ2-1; v_call: TRBV6-2/TRBV6-3; cdr3_length: 17; cdr3_aa: CASSLGASGSSYNEQFF; cdr3_nt: TGTGCCAGCAGCCTGGGGGCTAGCGGGAGCTCCTACAATGAGCAGTTCTTC
d_call: TRBD2; clone_size: -; j_call: TRBJ2-7; v_call: TRBV18; cdr3_length: 15; cdr3_aa: CASSPGLADTYEQYF; cdr3_nt: TGTGCCAGCTCACCCGGACTAGCGGATACTTACGAGCAGTACTTC
d_call: -; clone_size: many; j_call: TRBJ2-7; v_call: TRBV28; cdr3_length: 14; cdr3_aa: CASSSFRSSYEQYF; cdr3_nt: TGTGCCAGCAGTTCATTCCGGAGCTCCTACGAGCAGTACTTC
d_call: TRBD2; clone_size: many; j_call: TRBJ2-1; v_call: TRBV2; cdr3_length: 18; cdr3_aa: CASRRGPHGTTTVNEQFF; cdr3_nt: TGTGCCAGCAGAAGAGGTCCTCACGGGACTACGACTGTTAATGAGCAGTTCTTC
d_call: TRBD1; clone_size: many; j_call: TRBJ1-6; v_call: TRBV6-1; cdr3_length: 15; cdr3_aa: CASSLRDRGGLPLHF; cdr3_nt: TGTGCCAGCAGTCTCCGGGACAGGGGAGGGTTACCCCTCCACTTT
d_call: -; clone_size: many; j_call: TRBJ1-1; v_call: TRBV11-3; cdr3_length: 14; cdr3_aa: CASSLGGADTEAFF; cdr3_nt: TGTGCCAGCAGCTTAGGGGGGGCGGACACTGAAGCTTTCTTT
d_call: TRBD2; clone_size: few; j_call: TRBJ2-5; v_call: TRBV2; cdr3_length: 14; cdr3_aa: CASNSGGTRETQYF; cdr3_nt: TGTGCCAGCAACAGCGGGGGCACTCGCGAGACCCAGTACTTC
d_call: TRBD2; clone_size: -; j_call: TRBJ2-2; v_call: TRBV10-3; cdr3_length: 16; cdr3_aa: CAISDLAGITNGELFF; cdr3_nt: TGTGCCATCAGTGATCTAGCGGGGATAACGAACGGGGAGCTGTTTTTT
d_call: -; clone_size: many; j_call: TRBJ1-3; v_call: TRBV6-1; cdr3_length: 14; cdr3_aa: CASSPGDPGNTIYF; cdr3_nt: TGTGCCAGCAGCCCGGGGGACCCTGGAAACACCATATATTTT
d_call: -; clone_size: few; j_call: TRBJ1-1; v_call: TRBV6-1; cdr3_length: 12; cdr3_aa: CASSENNLGAFF; cdr3_nt: TGTGCCAGCAGTGAAAACAACCTAGGAGCTTTCTTT
d_call: -; clone_size: many; j_call: TRBJ1-1; v_call: TRBV2; cdr3_length: 13; cdr3_aa: CASIPDRPTEAFF; cdr3_nt: TGTGCCAGCATCCCGGACAGACCCACTGAAGCTTTCTTT
d_call: TRBD2; clone_size: few; j_call: TRBJ2-5; v_call: TRBV20-1; cdr3_length: 16; cdr3_aa: CSARFTRGGQLETQYF; cdr3_nt: TGCAGTGCTAGATTTACGCGGGGGGGCCAGCTGGAGACCCAGTACTTC
d_call: TRBD1; clone_size: -; j_call: TRBJ1-4; v_call: TRBV7-9; cdr3_length: 14; cdr3_aa: CASSLTGIGEKLFF; cdr3_nt: TGTGCCAGCAGCCTGACAGGGATAGGCGAAAAACTGTTTTTT
d_call: TRBD1; clone_size: few; j_call: TRBJ1-6; v_call: TRBV6-1; cdr3_length: 16; cdr3_aa: CASRQIRDSGNSPLHF; cdr3_nt: TGTGCCAGCAGACAGATACGGGACAGCGGTAATTCACCCCTCCACTTT
d_call: TRBD2; clone_size: few; j_call: TRBJ2-3; v_call: TRBV7-6; cdr3_length: 16; cdr3_aa: CASSNPSGPSTDTQYF; cdr3_nt: TGTGCCAGCAGCAACCCTAGCGGGCCTAGCACAGATACGCAGTATTTT
d_call: TRBD2; clone_size: -; j_call: TRBJ2-1; v_call: TRBV15; cdr3_length: 18; cdr3_aa: CATSRDEIAGVPNNEQFF; cdr3_nt: TGTGCCACCAGCAGAGATGAAATAGCGGGAGTCCCTAACAATGAGCAGTTCTTC
d_call: -; clone_size: few; j_call: TRBJ2-1; v_call: TRBV28; cdr3_length: 15; cdr3_aa: CASRRRTVHDNEQFF; cdr3_nt: TGTGCCAGCAGACGCCGGACAGTCCATGACAATGAGCAGTTCTTC
d_call: -; clone_size: -; j_call: TRBJ2-3; v_call: TRBV6-5; cdr3_length: 15; cdr3_aa: CASSYSGGSQDTQYF; cdr3_nt: TGTGCCAGCAGTTACTCTGGAGGGAGTCAAGATACGCAGTATTTT
d_call: -; clone_size: many; j_call: TRBJ1-2; v_call: TRBV20-1; cdr3_length: 11; cdr3_aa: CSVKSLYGYTF; cdr3_nt: TGCAGTGTAAAGAGCCTATATGGCTACACCTTC
d_call: TRBD2; clone_size: few; j_call: TRBJ2-5; v_call: TRBV20-1; cdr3_length: 15; cdr3_aa: CSASSAGGRVETQYF; cdr3_nt: TGCAGTGCTAGTTCTGCGGGGGGGAGGGTAGAGACCCAGTACTTC
d_call: TRBD2; clone_size: -; j_call: TRBJ2-1; v_call: TRBV19; cdr3_length: 15; cdr3_aa: CASSIQREWNNEQFF; cdr3_nt: TGTGCCAGTAGTATACAGCGGGAGTGGAACAATGAGCAGTTCTTC
d_call: -; clone_size: few; j_call: TRBJ1-1; v_call: TRBV20-1; cdr3_length: 11; cdr3_aa: CSANQGSVAFF; cdr3_nt: TGCAGTGCTAACCAGGGTAGTGTAGCTTTCTTT